This T cell receptor beta chain was sequenced during a study of CXCR3-negative and CXCR3-positive naive CD8 T cells. To note about this clonotype: Its antigen is not identified.

Findings and caveats of the study: CXCR3-positive naive cells had more hydrophobic TRB CDR3s than CXCR3-negative naive cells.

The libraries of TRB cDNA were prepared using 5' RACE with UMI labels. Reprocessing the 5' RACE reads, TCRdb reports a single entry for every CDR3 protein and omits DNA. This specimen shows under 150,000 distinct CDR3 sequences; the ten leading clones hold about 0.54%. All CD8+ T cell subsets were sorted in triplicate at roughly 280,000 cells each. Naive CD8+ T cells carried a CD45RO-CCR7+CD27+CD95- phenotype. Sequenced: naive CXCR3+ CD8+ T cells from blood. Subset of the sample: CD45RO-CCR7+CD27+CD95- naive CD8+ T cells expressing CXCR3 (TNR3+). The TCR was taken from a human donor in good health. Some clones in this sample may be carry-over from other donors' samples.

CDR3 sequence reads: CASSFRLAGGHSNEQFF. J is TRBJ2-1 and V is TRBV5-4; TCRdb's D call of TRBD2 is untestable without DNA. The germline gives CDR1 SGHNT, CDR2 YYREEE (reference sequence). The CDR3 runs 17 residues.